This TCR beta chain was sequenced during a study of cytomegalovirus exposure and HLA in healthy donors. The PCR ran on 60 Vbeta and 13 Jbeta primers. Assay used: immunoSEQ multiplex PCR; TCRdb lists only in-frame clones, some missing. This sample yields 100,000 to 150,000 clones, of which approximately 80% are seen a single time; roughly 3.5% belongs to the top ten. CDR1 is SGDLS and CDR2 is YYNGEE in the germline V gene. This CDR3 has 12 residues. The V gene lost 0 bases and the J gene lost 4 bases, with 3 bases spanning the gap. On this clone itself: The antigen is not known.

Points from the study as a whole: Despite most TCR sequences being rare, some public TCRs occurred in many donors.

Donors showed nominal health when sampled, although they likely had unrecorded immune exposures. This sequence was found in a man between 40 and 49 years old in good health and CMV-seronegative. The chain has TRBV9 and TRBJ2-3; unclear D gene. Sequenced input: PBMCs. The CDR3 protein is CASSVGPDTQYF. CDR3 nucleotides: TGTGCCAGCAGCGTAGGGCCAGATACGCAGTATTTT.